This T cell receptor beta chain was identified in a study of T cell responses to AZD1222 COVID-19 vaccine. Study-wide points: Seropositivity was recorded at baseline in only six AZD1222 recipients. Sampling that yielded the repertoires occurred only after the peak T cell response.

TCRdb keeps only in-frame clones here, not all; method: immunoSEQ multiplex PCR. The data contain about 150,000 clones, 90% to 95% of them singletons. Comments on this clone: Its matching antigen is unknown.

The sequences come from peripheral blood, collected 28 days after the second AZD1222 dose. The source is an adult who received the AZD1222 COVID-19 vaccine.

This CDR3 reads CASSRRGGTSNQPQHF. The CDR3 region has the DNA TGTGCCAGCAGTCGAAGGGGAGGGACTAGCAATCAGCCCCAGCATTTT. The chain carries TRBV6-6 and TRBJ1-5; D possibly corresponds to TRBD1 (5 bases). From germline, CDR1 is MNHNY and CDR2 SVGAGI (reference sequence). V lost 5 bases and J 0 bases, leaving 14 bases between the germline ends. CDR3 length: 16 residues.